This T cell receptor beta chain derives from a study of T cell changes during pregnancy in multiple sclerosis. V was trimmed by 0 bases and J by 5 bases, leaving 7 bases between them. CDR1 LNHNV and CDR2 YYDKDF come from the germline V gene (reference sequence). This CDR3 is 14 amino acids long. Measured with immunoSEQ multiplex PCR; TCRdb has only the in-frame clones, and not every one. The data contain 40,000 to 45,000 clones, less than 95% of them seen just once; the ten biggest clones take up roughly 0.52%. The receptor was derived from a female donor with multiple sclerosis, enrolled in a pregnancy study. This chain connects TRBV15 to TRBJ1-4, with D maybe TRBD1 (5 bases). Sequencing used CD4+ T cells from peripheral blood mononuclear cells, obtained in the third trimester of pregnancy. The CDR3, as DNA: TGTGCCACCAGCAGAGATCGACAGAATGAAAAACTGTTTTTT. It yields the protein CATSRDRQNEKLFF. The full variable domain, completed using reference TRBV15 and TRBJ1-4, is DAMVIQNPRYQVTQFGKPVTLSCSQTLNHNVMYWYQQKSSQAPKLLFHYYDKDFNNEADTPDNFQSRRPNTSFCFLDIRSPGLGDTAMYLCATSRDRQNEKLFFGSGTQLSVL.